These 19 T cell receptor beta chains share one sample of origin, sequenced in a study of OX40 agonist ivuxolimab in advanced cancers. TCRdb's copy holds only in-frame clones and misses some; the assay was immunoSEQ multiplex PCR. The profile shows roughly 66,000 clones, under 85% of them singletons. This specimen was CD4+ or CD8+ T cells sorted from blood, taken in a trial of the OX40 agonist ivuxolimab. Receptor source: an adult with an advanced solid tumor such as melanoma, head and neck, liver or kidney cancer.

This chain uses TRBV12-2 with TRBJ2-1; TRBD1 is the table's D call, not checked against the DNA. TRBV12-2 counts as a pseudogene. The CDR3 sequence is 16 residues long. Written as DNA, the CDR3 is TGTGCAAGTCGCTTAGCGGAGAGGGGGCCGCACAATGAGCAGTTCTTC. It encodes CASRLAERGPHNEQFF.

This chain connects TRBV28 to TRBJ2-3, with D possibly being TRBD2 (6 bases). V was clipped by 2 bases and J by 4 bases, with 10 bases between them. Germline lookup yields CDR1 MDHEN and CDR2 SYDVKM. The CDR3 covers 14 residues. The CDR3 DNA follows: TGTGCCAGCAGTTTAGGGGCTAGCGCAGATACGCAGTATTTT. This gives the protein CASSLGASADTQYF.

The rearrangement joins TRBV10-3 to TRBJ2-5, with a weak D call TRBD2 (5 bases). This CDR3 region has 12 residues. Trimming removed 10 bases at V and 1 base at J, with 10 bases between. CDR1 ENHRY and CDR2 SYGVKD come from the germline V gene. The CDR3 spells CATSGLQETQYF. The CDR3 DNA follows: TGTGCCACCTCAGGACTCCAAGAGACCCAGTACTTC.

This chain joins TRBV20-1 and TRBJ2-7; D remains ambiguous. Germline V gene sequence: CDR1 DFQATT, CDR2 SNEGSKA (reference sequence). The CDR3 is 11 residues long. V shed 5 bases and J shed 7 bases, with 12 bases lying between them. For the CDR3, the DNA is TGCAGTGCTCCTGGCATTTTTGAGCAGTACTTC. This sequence encodes CSAPGIFEQYF.

The rearrangement uses TRBV12-5 and TRBJ2-7; TRBD2 agrees at 13 bases. This CDR3 is 19 amino acids long. Germline values: CDR1 LGHNT, CDR2 FRNRAP. Losses at the gene ends were 0 bases for V and 2 bases for J; bases not matched to a gene: 10. CDR3 sequence: CASGLVQQITSGRAYEQYF. The CDR3 DNA is TGTGCTAGTGGTTTGGTACAGCAGATCACTAGCGGGAGGGCCTACGAGCAGTACTTC. Supplemented by reference TRBV12-5 and TRBJ2-7, the full variable domain reads DARVTQTPRHKVTEMGQEVTMRCQPILGHNTVFWYRQTMMQGLELLAYFRNRAPLDDSGMPKDRFSAEMPDATLATLKIQPSEPRDSAVYFCASGLVQQITSGRAYEQYFGPGTRLTVT.

The V and J genes are TRBV9 and TRBJ2-3; D perhaps matches TRBD2 (6 bases). With 0 bases removed from V and 0 bases from J, the gap between germline ends came to 11 bases. In germline, CDR1 is SGDLS, CDR2 YYNGEE. The CDR3 runs to 16 residues. This CDR3 reads CASSVAGGRSTDTQYF. CDR3 DNA: TGTGCCAGCAGCGTAGCCGGTGGGAGGAGCACAGATACGCAGTATTTT. The full variable domain, completed using reference TRBV9 and TRBJ2-3, is DSGVTQTPKHLITATGQRVTLRCSPRSGDLSVYWYQQSLDQGLQFLIQYYNGEERAKGNILERFSAQQFPDLHSELNLSSLELGDSALYFCASSVAGGRSTDTQYFGPGTRLTVL.

The count of this clone is one. V gene TRBV7-3 combines with J gene TRBJ2-1, with TRBD2 identical over 10 bases. The ends lost 1 base at V and 1 base at J; junction bases unmatched: 10. The V gene's germline CDR1 is SGHTA and CDR2 FQGTGA. CDR3 size: 19 residues. In DNA, the CDR3 is TGTGCCAGCAGCTTAAAAGGGACTAGCGCCAGAAGGTCCTACAATGAGCAGTTCTTC. Its protein product is CASSLKGTSARRSYNEQFF.

The rearrangement uses TRBV5-4 and TRBJ1-2; 7 nucleotides match TRBD1. Germline CDR1 and CDR2: SGHNT and YYREEE (reference sequence). CDR3 length: 13 amino acids. Germline trimming cut 2 bases from V and 4 bases from J; bases unmatched to any gene: 2. This CDR3 is CASSLQGLYGYTF. The CDR3 nucleotides read TGTGCCAGCAGCTTACAGGGGCTCTATGGCTACACCTTC.

This clone is a singleton in its sample. V gene TRBV19 combines with J gene TRBJ1-2, with 7 bases identical to TRBD1. CDR1 is LNHDA and CDR2 is SQIVND in the germline V gene (reference sequence). The CDR3 length is 14 residues. J gave up 4 bases and V 3 bases, and 5 bases lay outside the gene matches. CDR3 DNA: TGTGCCAGTAGTATCCTAGACAGGGCCTATGGCTACACCTTC. Residues: CASSILDRAYGYTF.

This chain connects TRBV11-2 to TRBJ2-5; 7 bases map to TRBD2. CDR1 is SGHAT, CDR2 FQNNGV, per germline. CDR3 size: 17 residues. V lost 0 bases and J lost 2; bases outside the gene matches: 9. The CDR3 loop is CASSLDGEAGRQETQYF. The CDR3 DNA sequence: TGTGCCAGCAGCTTAGATGGAGAAGCGGGACGTCAAGAGACCCAGTACTTC. Full variable domain (rest looked up from reference TRBV11-2 and TRBJ2-5): EAGVAQSPRYKIIEKRQSVAFWCNPISGHATLYWYQQILGQGPKLLIQFQNNGVVDDSQLPKDRFSAERLKGVDSTLKIQPAKLEDSAVYLCASSLDGEAGRQETQYFGPGTRLLVL.

The chain has TRBV21-1 and TRBJ2-1; the D call in the table, TRBD2, was not verified against the DNA. TRBV21-1 is described as a pseudogene. CDR3 length: 18 residues. CDR3 nucleotide sequence: TGTGCCAGCAGCAAAGAGCGAGGGTGGCACTTAACCTACAATGAGCAGTTCTTC. It codes for CASSKERGWHLTYNEQFF.

V is TRBV7-8 and J is TRBJ2-3; 9 bases match TRBD1. The CDR3 has 15 amino acids. Germline CDR1 reads SGHVS; CDR2 reads FQNEAQ. Unmatched junction bases numbered 6, after V lost 1 base and J lost 7 bases. As DNA, the CDR3 is TGTGCCAGCAGCTTAGAAGGACAGGGGCTTTATACGCAGTATTTT. It is translated as CASSLEGQGLYTQYF.

The chain is built from TRBV28 and TRBJ1-5, with TRBD1 as a possible D gene (5 bases). Trimming pared 3 bases from V and 5 bases from J, leaving 11 bases between. The germline V gene has CDR1 MDHEN and CDR2 SYDVKM. The length of the CDR3 is 14 residues. In DNA form, the CDR3 reads TGTGCCAGCAGTTTCTTCGACAGACATCAGCCCCAGCATTTT. As protein: CASSFFDRHQPQHF.

This chain uses TRBV5-1 with TRBJ2-1; TRBD2 is a possible D gene (6 bases). Germline values: CDR1 SGHRS, CDR2 YFSETQ. This CDR3 has 17 amino acids. The V end lost 4 bases, the J end lost 0 bases, and 17 bases lay between the germline ends. The CDR3 loop reads CASSPTLSGSSYNEQFF. The CDR3 DNA follows: TGCGCCAGCAGCCCCACCCTTAGCGGTAGCTCCTACAATGAGCAGTTCTTC.

V and J are TRBV5-5 and TRBJ1-1; no definite D call. Per germline, CDR1 SGHKS and CDR2 YYEKEE (reference sequence). The CDR3 sequence is 14 residues long. Deletions cut 4 bases from V and 6 bases from J, with 16 bases between. CDR3 in amino acids: CASSRGVADAEAFF. The CDR3 DNA sequence: TGTGCCAGCAGCCGCGGTGTTGCGGACGCTGAAGCTTTCTTT.

The CDR3 here is CASSFILAGQETQYF. The CDR3 coding sequence is TGCGCCAGCAGCTTTATTCTAGCGGGCCAAGAGACCCAGTACTTC. The chain uses TRBV5-1 and TRBJ2-5; 8 positions agree with TRBD2. Trimming took 2 bases from V and 1 from J; bases not matched to a gene: 4. The CDR3 loop spans 15 amino acids. Germline values: CDR1 SGHRS, CDR2 YFSETQ.

The count of this clone is one. The V and J genes are TRBV27 and TRBJ2-1; 11 nucleotides line up with TRBD2. The CDR3 consists of 17 residues. The germline V gene encodes CDR1 MNHEY and CDR2 SMNVEV (reference sequence). J gave up 5 bases and V 3 bases, and 9 bases lay outside the gene matches. In nucleotides, the CDR3 is TGTGCCAGCAGTTTTTCTAGCGGGAGGATGAGCCACAATGAGCAGTTCTTC. Translated, it gives CASSFSSGRMSHNEQFF.

The V gene is TRBV2, the J gene TRBJ2-5, with D perhaps TRBD2 (5 bases). This CDR3 spans 14 amino acids. Trimming pared 6 bases from V and 3 bases from J, leaving 14 bases between. Germline V gene data show CDR1 as SNHLY and CDR2 as FYNNEI. This CDR3 is CASREDGGKETQYF. CDR3 nucleotides: TGTGCCAGCAGGGAGGACGGTGGGAAAGAGACCCAGTACTTC.

This sequence joins TRBV7-2 and TRBJ2-1; 9 bases match TRBD2. Germline CDR1 and CDR2: SGHTA and FQGNSA. The CDR3 spans 17 residues. The V and J ends lost 2 bases and 6 bases, in that order; junction bases with no gene match: 11. The CDR3 bases are TGTGCCAGCAGCTTAAGCGGCGGGAGGGCCCTCGTCAATGAGCAGTTCTTC. Its translation: CASSLSGGRALVNEQFF.